A selection of T cell receptor beta chains follows, all from one sample in a study of shared clonotypes between healthy human individuals. Clones were read by immunoSEQ multiplex PCR, and TCRdb kept only the in-frame ones, dropping some. The table includes about 2 million clones, approximately 95% detected once. Sequenced input: naive CD4+ T cells sorted from blood. The receptors originated from a man between 18 and 35 years old in good health. The CDR3 runs from the conserved cysteine through the conserved F or W. Each record gives: clone size, CDR3 length, V gene, D gene, J gene, CDR3 DNA, CDR3 protein. A D gene is named only where the DNA matches it firmly. Clone size is stated in some rows and not others, as once, few, many or a class when expanded.

clone_size: .; cdr3_length: 15; v_call: TRBV28; d_call: TRBD1; j_call: TRBJ1-1; cdr3_nt: TGTGCCAGCAGTTTGCTCCGGGACAGCAACACTGAAGCTTTCTTT; cdr3_aa: CASSLLRDSNTEAFF
clone_size: .; cdr3_length: 13; v_call: TRBV29-1; d_call: .; j_call: TRBJ2-3; cdr3_nt: TGCAGCGGGCAGCCAGGCCCATCAGATACGCAGTATTTT; cdr3_aa: CSGQPGPSDTQYF
clone_size: .; cdr3_length: 11; v_call: TRBV30; d_call: .; j_call: TRBJ2-7; cdr3_nt: TGTGCCTGGAGTGTACAGTACGAGCAGTACTTC; cdr3_aa: CAWSVQYEQYF
clone_size: .; cdr3_length: 15; v_call: TRBV29-1; d_call: .; j_call: TRBJ2-5; cdr3_nt: TGCAGCGTTGATGGACCGGGGGCCTACCAAGAGACCCAGTACTTC; cdr3_aa: CSVDGPGAYQETQYF
clone_size: .; cdr3_length: 17; v_call: TRBV5-4; d_call: .; j_call: TRBJ2-1; cdr3_nt: TGTGCCAGCAGCTTGGCCGCGGGTGTGGGGACCTACAATGAGCAGTTCTTC; cdr3_aa: CASSLAAGVGTYNEQFF
clone_size: .; cdr3_length: 15; v_call: TRBV5-1; d_call: TRBD1; j_call: TRBJ1-3; cdr3_nt: TGCGCCAGCAGCCCGGACAGGGGCCCTGGAAACACCATATATTTT; cdr3_aa: CASSPDRGPGNTIYF
clone_size: .; cdr3_length: 13; v_call: TRBV30; d_call: .; j_call: TRBJ2-2; cdr3_nt: TGTGCCTGGACTTATCGGAACACCGGGGAGCTGTTTTTT; cdr3_aa: CAWTYRNTGELFF
clone_size: .; cdr3_length: 16; v_call: TRBV27; d_call: .; j_call: TRBJ1-4; cdr3_nt: TGTGCCAGCAGTTTGAAAGGTCTGGCAACTAATGAAAAACTGTTTTTT; cdr3_aa: CASSLKGLATNEKLFF
clone_size: .; cdr3_length: 11; v_call: TRBV19; d_call: .; j_call: TRBJ1-1; cdr3_nt: TGTGCCAGTAGGAAGGCGGCTGAAGCTTTCTTT; cdr3_aa: CASRKAAEAFF
clone_size: .; cdr3_length: 16; v_call: TRBV28; d_call: TRBD1; j_call: TRBJ1-5; cdr3_nt: TGTGCCAGCAACCCGGGGACAGGGCGAAGGAATCAGCCCCAGCATTTT; cdr3_aa: CASNPGTGRRNQPQHF
clone_size: .; cdr3_length: 12; v_call: TRBV30; d_call: .; j_call: TRBJ2-7; cdr3_nt: TGTGCCTGGAGGGAACAGGGTTACGAGCAGTACTTC; cdr3_aa: CAWREQGYEQYF
clone_size: .; cdr3_length: 12; v_call: TRBV28; d_call: .; j_call: TRBJ1-5; cdr3_nt: TGTGCCAGCAGTGGCGCGGGGGAGGGAAGGCATTTT; cdr3_aa: CASSGAGEGRHF
clone_size: .; cdr3_length: 18; v_call: TRBV4-1; d_call: .; j_call: TRBJ2-4; cdr3_nt: TGCGCCAGCAGCCAAGGGCCAGGAGGCGACCCGTCGAAAAACATTCAGTACTTC; cdr3_aa: CASSQGPGGDPSKNIQYF
clone_size: .; cdr3_length: 16; v_call: TRBV5-1; d_call: TRBD1; j_call: TRBJ2-3; cdr3_nt: TGCGCCAGCAGCTTTAGGACAGGGAAGAGGACAGATACGCAGTATTTT; cdr3_aa: CASSFRTGKRTDTQYF
clone_size: .; cdr3_length: 13; v_call: TRBV30; d_call: .; j_call: TRBJ2-1; cdr3_nt: TGTGCCTGGACGCCCAGCTCCTACAATGAGCAGTTCTTC; cdr3_aa: CAWTPSSYNEQFF
clone_size: .; cdr3_length: 18; v_call: TRBV5-1; d_call: .; j_call: TRBJ2-5; cdr3_nt: TGCGCCAGCAGCTTGGCCCTGAGGGGCGGGAACGACCAAGAGACCCAGTACTTC; cdr3_aa: CASSLALRGGNDQETQYF
clone_size: .; cdr3_length: 15; v_call: TRBV5-4; d_call: .; j_call: TRBJ2-3; cdr3_nt: TGTGCCACCAACCTTCCCCTCGGCGGCACAGATACGCAGTATTTT; cdr3_aa: CATNLPLGGTDTQYF
clone_size: .; cdr3_length: 16; v_call: TRBV10-1; d_call: TRBD1; j_call: TRBJ2-7; cdr3_nt: TGCGCCAGCAGTGAGTTAGAGGACAGGGGATTCTACGAGCAGTACTTC; cdr3_aa: CASSELEDRGFYEQYF
clone_size: .; cdr3_length: 13; v_call: TRBV5-5; d_call: .; j_call: TRBJ1-5; cdr3_nt: TGTGCCAGCTCACTGCGGGGCAATCAGCCCCAGCATTTT; cdr3_aa: CASSLRGNQPQHF
clone_size: .; cdr3_length: 14; v_call: TRBV14; d_call: .; j_call: TRBJ1-6; cdr3_nt: TGTGCCAGCAGCCACACCGGGAACCTTGCACCCCTCCACTTT; cdr3_aa: CASSHTGNLAPLHF
clone_size: .; cdr3_length: 14; v_call: TRBV6-1; d_call: .; j_call: TRBJ2-3; cdr3_nt: TGTGCCAGCAGTGAGCTAACCAGCACAGATACGCAGTATTTT; cdr3_aa: CASSELTSTDTQYF
clone_size: .; cdr3_length: 17; v_call: TRBV6-1; d_call: TRBD2; j_call: TRBJ2-3; cdr3_nt: TGTGCCAGCAGTGAGGTCGGGTGGCGGGGGGTCACAGATACGCAGTATTTT; cdr3_aa: CASSEVGWRGVTDTQYF
clone_size: .; cdr3_length: 14; v_call: TRBV6-6; d_call: TRBD1; j_call: TRBJ1-4; cdr3_nt: TGTGCCAGCAGTGACCGACAGGGTGGCGAAAAACTGTTTTTT; cdr3_aa: CASSDRQGGEKLFF
clone_size: .; cdr3_length: 14; v_call: TRBV6-5; d_call: .; j_call: TRBJ2-1; cdr3_nt: TGTGCCAGCAGTCACCCCAAGAGTCACAATGAGCAGTTCTTC; cdr3_aa: CASSHPKSHNEQFF
clone_size: .; cdr3_length: 17; v_call: TRBV4-3; d_call: TRBD1; j_call: TRBJ1-4; cdr3_nt: TGCGCCAGCAGCCAAGGCAGCCGGGGACAGGGAGGAGAAAAACTGTTTTTT; cdr3_aa: CASSQGSRGQGGEKLFF
clone_size: .; cdr3_length: 12; v_call: TRBV2; d_call: TRBD1; j_call: TRBJ1-2; cdr3_nt: TGTGCCGGGACAGGGGATTATGAAGGCTACACCTTC; cdr3_aa: CAGTGDYEGYTF
clone_size: .; cdr3_length: 13; v_call: TRBV19; d_call: .; j_call: TRBJ1-4; cdr3_nt: TGTGCCAGTAGTATCGCCTTAGCTGAAAAACTGTTTTTT; cdr3_aa: CASSIALAEKLFF
clone_size: .; cdr3_length: 17; v_call: TRBV30; d_call: TRBD1; j_call: TRBJ1-5; cdr3_nt: TGTGCCTGGAGTGAGGCAGGGGGCTCGTGGAGGAATCAGCCCCAGCATTTT; cdr3_aa: CAWSEAGGSWRNQPQHF
clone_size: few; cdr3_length: 15; v_call: TRBV7-9; d_call: TRBD1; j_call: TRBJ1-2; cdr3_nt: TGTGCCAGCAGCCACAGGACAGGAGAGAACTATGGCTACACCTTC; cdr3_aa: CASSHRTGENYGYTF
clone_size: .; cdr3_length: 17; v_call: TRBV7-3; d_call: TRBD2; j_call: TRBJ2-3; cdr3_nt: TGTGCCAGCAGCTTAGTAGGGACTAGCGGAACCACAGATACGCAGTATTTT; cdr3_aa: CASSLVGTSGTTDTQYF
clone_size: .; cdr3_length: 16; v_call: TRBV18; d_call: TRBD2; j_call: TRBJ2-1; cdr3_nt: TGTGCCAGCTCTGAATCGACTAGCGGGAGGTCGAATGAGCAGTTCTTC; cdr3_aa: CASSESTSGRSNEQFF
clone_size: .; cdr3_length: 15; v_call: TRBV11-2; d_call: .; j_call: TRBJ2-3; cdr3_nt: TGTGCCAGCAGCTTAGCCGGGACCCGCACAGATACGCAGTATTTT; cdr3_aa: CASSLAGTRTDTQYF
clone_size: .; cdr3_length: 15; v_call: TRBV5-4; d_call: .; j_call: TRBJ2-7; cdr3_nt: TGTGCCAGCAGCTTGGATCAGGGGGGCGATTACGAGCAGTACTTC; cdr3_aa: CASSLDQGGDYEQYF
clone_size: .; cdr3_length: 16; v_call: TRBV6-5; d_call: .; j_call: TRBJ1-2; cdr3_nt: TGTGCCAGCAGTTACTCGAGGGACACCATCCCATATGGCTACACCTTC; cdr3_aa: CASSYSRDTIPYGYTF
clone_size: .; cdr3_length: 14; v_call: TRBV7-9; d_call: .; j_call: TRBJ2-2; cdr3_nt: TGTGCCAGCAGCCGCGGAGAAGCGGCCGGGGAGCTGTTTTTT; cdr3_aa: CASSRGEAAGELFF
clone_size: .; cdr3_length: 15; v_call: TRBV28; d_call: .; j_call: TRBJ2-7; cdr3_nt: TGTGCCAGCAGTTTCCCGAGCGGAATCTCCTACGAGCAGTACTTC; cdr3_aa: CASSFPSGISYEQYF
clone_size: .; cdr3_length: 15; v_call: TRBV27; d_call: .; j_call: TRBJ1-2; cdr3_nt: TGTGCCAGCAGTTTAGGGGTCCCTTGGAACTATGGCTACACCTTC; cdr3_aa: CASSLGVPWNYGYTF
clone_size: .; cdr3_length: 16; v_call: TRBV25-1; d_call: TRBD2; j_call: TRBJ2-3; cdr3_nt: TGTGCCAGCAGCCCGTTGGGGCGGGAGATAGGAGATACGCAGTATTTT; cdr3_aa: CASSPLGREIGDTQYF
clone_size: .; cdr3_length: 13; v_call: TRBV30; d_call: TRBD1; j_call: TRBJ1-1; cdr3_nt: TGTGCCTGGGACGGGACAGCGAACACTGAAGCTTTCTTT; cdr3_aa: CAWDGTANTEAFF